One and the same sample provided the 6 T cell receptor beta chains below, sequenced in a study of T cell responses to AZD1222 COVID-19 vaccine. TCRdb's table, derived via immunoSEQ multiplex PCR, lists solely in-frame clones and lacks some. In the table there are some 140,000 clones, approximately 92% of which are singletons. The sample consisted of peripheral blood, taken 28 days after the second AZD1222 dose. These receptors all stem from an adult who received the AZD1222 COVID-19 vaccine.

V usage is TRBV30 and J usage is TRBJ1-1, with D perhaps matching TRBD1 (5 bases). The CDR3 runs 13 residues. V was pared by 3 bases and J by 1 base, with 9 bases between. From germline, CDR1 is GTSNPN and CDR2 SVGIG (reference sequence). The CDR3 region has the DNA TGTGCCTGGAGCAGACAGCGGAACACTGAAGCTTTCTTT. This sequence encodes CAWSRQRNTEAFF. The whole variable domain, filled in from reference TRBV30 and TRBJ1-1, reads SQTIHQWPATLVQPVGSPLSLECTVEGTSNPNLYWYRQAAGRGLQLLFYSVGIGQISSEVPQNLSASRPQDRQFILSSKKLLLSDSGFYLCAWSRQRNTEAFFGQGTRLTVV.

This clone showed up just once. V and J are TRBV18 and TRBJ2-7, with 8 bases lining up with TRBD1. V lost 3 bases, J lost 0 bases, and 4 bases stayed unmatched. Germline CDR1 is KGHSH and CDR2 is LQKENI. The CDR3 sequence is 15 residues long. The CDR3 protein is CASSPRQGLSYEQYF. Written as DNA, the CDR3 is TGTGCCAGCTCACCCCGACAGGGGCTCTCCTACGAGCAGTACTTC.

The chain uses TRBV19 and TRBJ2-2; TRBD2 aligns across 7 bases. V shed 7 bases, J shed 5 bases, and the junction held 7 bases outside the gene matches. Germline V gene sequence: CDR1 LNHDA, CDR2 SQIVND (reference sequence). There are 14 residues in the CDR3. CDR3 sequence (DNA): TGTGCCAGTAACGAGGTCGGGGGGACCGGGGAGCTGTTTTTT. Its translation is CASNEVGGTGELFF. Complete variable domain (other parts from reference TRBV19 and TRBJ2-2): DGGITQSPKYLFRKEGQNVTLSCEQNLNHDAMYWYRQDPGQGLRLIYYSQIVNDFQKGDIAEGYSVSREKKESFPLTVTSAQKNPTAFYLCASNEVGGTGELFFGEGSRLTVL.

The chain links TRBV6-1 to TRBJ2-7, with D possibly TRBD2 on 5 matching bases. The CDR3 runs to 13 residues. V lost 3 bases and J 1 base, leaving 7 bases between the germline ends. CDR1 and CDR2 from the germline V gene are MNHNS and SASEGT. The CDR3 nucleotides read TGTGCCAGCAGTGAGAGGGTGTCCTACGAGCAGTACTTC. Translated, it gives CASSERVSYEQYF.

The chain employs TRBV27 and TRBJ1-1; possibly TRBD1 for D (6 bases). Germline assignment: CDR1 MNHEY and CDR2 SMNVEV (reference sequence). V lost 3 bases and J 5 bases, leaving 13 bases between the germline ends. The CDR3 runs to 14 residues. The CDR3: CASSFWGRGTEAFF. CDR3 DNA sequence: TGTGCCAGCAGTTTTTGGGGGCGAGGGACTGAAGCTTTCTTT.

CDR3 in amino acids: CASSLGYSGFSYEQYF. The CDR3 nucleotides are TGTGCCAGCAGCTTGGGGTATTCCGGCTTCTCCTACGAGCAGTACTTC. This sequence joins TRBV5-6 and TRBJ2-7; the D is unclear. With 0 bases removed from V and 0 bases from J, the gap between germline ends came to 13 bases. The CDR3 extends over 16 amino acids. Per the germline V gene, CDR1 is SGHDT and CDR2 is YYEEEE.